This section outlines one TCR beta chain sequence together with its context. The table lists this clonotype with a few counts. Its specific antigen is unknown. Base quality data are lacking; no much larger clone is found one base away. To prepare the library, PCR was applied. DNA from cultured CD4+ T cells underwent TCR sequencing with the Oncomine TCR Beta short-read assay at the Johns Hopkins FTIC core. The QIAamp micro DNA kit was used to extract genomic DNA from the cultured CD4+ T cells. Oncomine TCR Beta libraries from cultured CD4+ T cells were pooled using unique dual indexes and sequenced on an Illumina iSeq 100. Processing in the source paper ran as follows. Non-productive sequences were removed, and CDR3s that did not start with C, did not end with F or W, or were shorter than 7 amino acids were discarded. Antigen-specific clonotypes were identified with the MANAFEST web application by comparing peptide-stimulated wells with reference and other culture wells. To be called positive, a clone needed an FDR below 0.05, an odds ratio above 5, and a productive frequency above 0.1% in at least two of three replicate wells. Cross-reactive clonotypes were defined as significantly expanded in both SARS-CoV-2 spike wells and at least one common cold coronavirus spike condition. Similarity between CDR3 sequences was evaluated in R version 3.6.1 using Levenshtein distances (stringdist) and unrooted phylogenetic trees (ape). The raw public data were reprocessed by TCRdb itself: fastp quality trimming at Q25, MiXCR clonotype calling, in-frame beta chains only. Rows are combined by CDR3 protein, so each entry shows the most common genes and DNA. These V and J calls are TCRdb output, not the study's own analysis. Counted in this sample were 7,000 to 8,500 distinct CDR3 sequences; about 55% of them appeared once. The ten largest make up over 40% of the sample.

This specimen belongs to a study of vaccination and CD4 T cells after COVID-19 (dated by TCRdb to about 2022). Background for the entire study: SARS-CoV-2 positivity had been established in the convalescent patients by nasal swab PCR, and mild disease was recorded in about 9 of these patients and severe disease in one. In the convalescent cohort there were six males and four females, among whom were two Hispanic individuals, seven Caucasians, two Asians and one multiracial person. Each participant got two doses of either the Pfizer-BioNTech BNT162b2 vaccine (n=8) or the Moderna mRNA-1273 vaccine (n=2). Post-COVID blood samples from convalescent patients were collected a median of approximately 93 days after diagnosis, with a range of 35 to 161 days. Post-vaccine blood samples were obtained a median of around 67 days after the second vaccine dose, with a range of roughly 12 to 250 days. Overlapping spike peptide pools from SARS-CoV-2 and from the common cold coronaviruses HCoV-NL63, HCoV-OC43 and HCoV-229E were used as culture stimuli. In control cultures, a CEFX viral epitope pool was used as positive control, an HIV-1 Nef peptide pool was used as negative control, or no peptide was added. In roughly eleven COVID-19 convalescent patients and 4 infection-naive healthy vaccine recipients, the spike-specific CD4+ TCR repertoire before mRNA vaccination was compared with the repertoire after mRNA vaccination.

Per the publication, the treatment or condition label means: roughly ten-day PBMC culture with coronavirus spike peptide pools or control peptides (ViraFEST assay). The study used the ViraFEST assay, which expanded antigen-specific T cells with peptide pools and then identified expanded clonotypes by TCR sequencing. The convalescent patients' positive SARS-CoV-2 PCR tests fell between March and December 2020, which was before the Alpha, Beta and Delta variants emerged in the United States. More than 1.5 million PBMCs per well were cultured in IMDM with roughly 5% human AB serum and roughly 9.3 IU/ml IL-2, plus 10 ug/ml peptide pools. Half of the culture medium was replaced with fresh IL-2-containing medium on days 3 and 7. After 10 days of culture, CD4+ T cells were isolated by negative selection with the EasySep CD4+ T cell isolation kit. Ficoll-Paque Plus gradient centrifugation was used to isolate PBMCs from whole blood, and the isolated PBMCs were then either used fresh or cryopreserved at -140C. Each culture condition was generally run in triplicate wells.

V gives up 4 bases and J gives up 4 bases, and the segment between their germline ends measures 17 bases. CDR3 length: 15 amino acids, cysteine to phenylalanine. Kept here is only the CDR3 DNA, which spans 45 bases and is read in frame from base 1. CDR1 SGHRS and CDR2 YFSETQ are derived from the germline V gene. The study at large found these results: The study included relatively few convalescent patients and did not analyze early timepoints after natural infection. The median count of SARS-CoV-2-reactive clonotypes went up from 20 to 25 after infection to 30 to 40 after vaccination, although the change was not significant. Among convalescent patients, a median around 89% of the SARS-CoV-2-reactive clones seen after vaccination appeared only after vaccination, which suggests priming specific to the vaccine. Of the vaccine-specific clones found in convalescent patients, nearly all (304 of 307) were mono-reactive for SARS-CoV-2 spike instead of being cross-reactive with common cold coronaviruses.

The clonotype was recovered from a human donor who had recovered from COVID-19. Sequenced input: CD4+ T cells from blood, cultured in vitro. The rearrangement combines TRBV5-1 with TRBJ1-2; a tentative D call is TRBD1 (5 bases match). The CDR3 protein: CASSLGDLGLYGYTF. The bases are TGCGCCAGCAGCCTGGGGGATCTTGGTCTCTATGGCTACACCTTC.